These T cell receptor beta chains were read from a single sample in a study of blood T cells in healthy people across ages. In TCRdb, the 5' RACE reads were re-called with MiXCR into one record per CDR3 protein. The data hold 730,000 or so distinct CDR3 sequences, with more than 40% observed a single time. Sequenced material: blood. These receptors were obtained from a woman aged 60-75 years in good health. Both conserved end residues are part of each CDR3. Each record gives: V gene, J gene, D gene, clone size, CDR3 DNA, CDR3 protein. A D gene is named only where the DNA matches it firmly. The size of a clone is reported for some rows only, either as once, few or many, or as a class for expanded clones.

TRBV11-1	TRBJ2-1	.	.	TGTGCCAGCAGCCAGACAGGTACCTCAACCTTCTACAATGAGCAGTTCTTC	CASSQTGTSTFYNEQFF
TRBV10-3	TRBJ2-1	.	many	TGTGCCATCGAAGGGACCTACTCGGAAGAGCAGTTCTTC	CAIEGTYSEEQFF
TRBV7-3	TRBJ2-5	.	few	TGTGCCAGCAGCTTAATGGGAGTCGGCGCAGAAGAGACCCAGTACTTC	CASSLMGVGAEETQYF
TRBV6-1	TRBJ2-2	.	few	TGTGCCAGTAGTGAATTTATGAACACCGGGGAGCTGTTTTTT	CASSEFMNTGELFF
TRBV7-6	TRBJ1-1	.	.	TGTGCCAGCAGCCCTAGCGGGGTCGGGAACACTGAAGCTTTCTTT	CASSPSGVGNTEAFF
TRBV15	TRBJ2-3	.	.	TGTGCCACCAGCAGAGATCACAGGAAATCGATCGGAGTCGCAGATACGCAGTATTTT	CATSRDHRKSIGVADTQYF
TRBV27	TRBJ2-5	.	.	TGTGCCAGCAGTCCATTACAGGGATACGATGAGCAGTACTTC	CASSPLQGYDEQYF
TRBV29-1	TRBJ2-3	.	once	TGCAGCGTTGAGTTGGACCCGGGTACGCAGTATTTT	CSVELDPGTQYF
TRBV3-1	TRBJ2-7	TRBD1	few	TGTGCCAGCAGCCACGGACAGGAATCCTACAATGAGCAGTACTTC	CASSHGQESYNEQYF
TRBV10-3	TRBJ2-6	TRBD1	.	TGTGCCATCGCCACCGGGACAGGGGGCTCTGGGGCCAACGTCCTGACTTTC	CAIATGTGGSGANVLTF
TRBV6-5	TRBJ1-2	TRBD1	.	TGTGCCAGCAGCTGGGACAGATATGGCTACACCTTC	CASSWDRYGYTF
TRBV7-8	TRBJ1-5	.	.	TGTGCCAGCAGCTTAGATTCCGGGGGCCATCAGCCCCAGCATTTT	CASSLDSGGHQPQHF
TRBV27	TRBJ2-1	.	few	TGTGCCAGCCGGTCTCCGGGGGCGGGGTGGTCCTACAATGAGCAGTTCTTC	CASRSPGAGWSYNEQFF
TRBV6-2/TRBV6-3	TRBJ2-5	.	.	TGTGCCAGCAGTTACCGCCGTAACCAAGAGACCCAGTACTTC	CASSYRRNQETQYF
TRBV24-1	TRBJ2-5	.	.	TGTGCCACCAGTGATGCACGGGGTTTGGAGACCCAGTACTTC	CATSDARGLETQYF
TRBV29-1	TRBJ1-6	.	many	TGCAGCCCTGACTGGGGGGAAGAATCACCCCTCCACTTT	CSPDWGEESPLHF
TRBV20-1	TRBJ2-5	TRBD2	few	TGCAGTGCTAAGGTAGCGGGGCCTGAGACCCAGTACTTC	CSAKVAGPETQYF
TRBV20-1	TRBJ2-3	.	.	TGCAGTGCCCTCCCCAGATTCCGCACAGATACGCAGTATTTT	CSALPRFRTDTQYF
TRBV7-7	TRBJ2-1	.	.	TGTGCTAGCAGCTTACGGTCCCCTTCGAGCTCCTACAATGAGCAGTTCTTC	CASSLRSPSSSYNEQFF
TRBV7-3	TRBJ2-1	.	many	TGTGCCAGCAGCCACCAGAACAATGAGCAGTTCTTC	CASSHQNNEQFF
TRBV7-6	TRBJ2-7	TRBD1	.	TGTGCCAGCAGCGGACGGACAGGGGGCACGTACGAGCAGTACTTC	CASSGRTGGTYEQYF
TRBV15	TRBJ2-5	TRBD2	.	TGTGCCACCAGCAGAGAGGACCGCGGGGGGAAGTACTTC	CATSREDRGGKYF
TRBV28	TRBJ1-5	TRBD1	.	TGTGCCAGCAGTGTAGCCCCGGGACAGGAACATCAGCCCCAGCATTTT	CASSVAPGQEHQPQHF
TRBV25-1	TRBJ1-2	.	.	TGTGCCAGCAGTGAATACAGTAATAACTATGGCTACACCTTC	CASSEYSNNYGYTF
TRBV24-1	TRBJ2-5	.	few	TGTGCCACCAGTGGGCAGGAGGTCAAGACCCAGTACTTC	CATSGQEVKTQYF
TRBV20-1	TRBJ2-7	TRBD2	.	TGCAGTGCTAGGGTAGCGGGAGACCTCCCCTACGAGCAGTACTTC	CSARVAGDLPYEQYF
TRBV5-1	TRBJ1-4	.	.	TGCGCCAGCAGCTTGGGGGACGGCGGGGGAGAAAAACTGTTTTTT	CASSLGDGGGEKLFF
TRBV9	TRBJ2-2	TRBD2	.	TGTGCCAGCAGCGTAGTAGGTAGCGGGAGCGGGAGCACCGGGGAGCTGTTTTTT	CASSVVGSGSGSTGELFF
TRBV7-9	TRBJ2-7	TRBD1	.	TGTGCCAGCAGCGGAAGACTTGGACAGGGATCCTACGAGCAGTACTTC	CASSGRLGQGSYEQYF
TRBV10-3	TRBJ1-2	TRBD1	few	TGTGCCCCCCAGGGGGACTTTAACTATGGCTACACCTTC	CAPQGDFNYGYTF
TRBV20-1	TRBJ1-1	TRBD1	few	TGCAGTGAAGCGAGACAGGGTACCACTGAAGCTTTCTTT	CSEARQGTTEAFF
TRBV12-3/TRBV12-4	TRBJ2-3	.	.	TGTGCCAGCAGTCCTCTAGAAGCTAGCACAGATACGCAGTATTTT	CASSPLEASTDTQYF
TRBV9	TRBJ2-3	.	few	TGTGCCAGCAGCGTTACAGGATCTAGCACAGATACGCAGTATTTT	CASSVTGSSTDTQYF
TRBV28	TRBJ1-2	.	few	TGTGCCAGCAGTTGGGAAAACTATGGCTACACCTTC	CASSWENYGYTF
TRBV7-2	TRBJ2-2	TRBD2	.	TGTGCCAGCAGCCCACCGGGACTAGGTTCCGGGGAGCTGTTTTTT	CASSPPGLGSGELFF
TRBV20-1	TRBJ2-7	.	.	TGCAGTGCTAGGGAGACAGGGAGGCACAATGAGCAGTACTTC	CSARETGRHNEQYF
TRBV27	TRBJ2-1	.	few	TGTGCCAGCAGTTTATTTCCAGCGGTCGTCTCCTACAATGAGCAGTTCTTC	CASSLFPAVVSYNEQFF
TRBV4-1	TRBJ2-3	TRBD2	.	TGCGCCAGCAGCCGATCGACTAGCGGATACACAGATACGCAGTATTTT	CASSRSTSGYTDTQYF
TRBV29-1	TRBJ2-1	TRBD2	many	TGCAGCGGGGGGGGACTAGCCTACAATGAGCAGTTCTTC	CSGGGLAYNEQFF
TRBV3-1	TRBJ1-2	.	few	TGTGCCTGTTCCGGACAGCCAATCAACTATGGCTACACCTTC	CACSGQPINYGYTF
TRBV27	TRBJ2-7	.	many	TGTGCCAGCAGACGGGGGCGCGACGAGCAGTACTTC	CASRRGRDEQYF
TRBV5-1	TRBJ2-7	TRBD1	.	TGCGCCAGCAGCTTGATTCATCAGGGGGAAAGCTCCTACGAGCAGTACTTC	CASSLIHQGESSYEQYF
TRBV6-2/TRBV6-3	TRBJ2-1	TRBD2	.	TGTGCTAGCAGTGGCTCGATTTTAGCGGGATGGGGTGAGCAGTTCTTC	CASSGSILAGWGEQFF
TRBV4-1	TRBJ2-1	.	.	TGCGCCAGCAGCCAAGATCACGCGAATACCGACTACAATGAGCAGTTCTTC	CASSQDHANTDYNEQFF
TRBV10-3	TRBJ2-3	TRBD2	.	TGTGCCATCAGTGAGGGGGCGGGGGGATCAGATACGCAGTATTTT	CAISEGAGGSDTQYF